The next 30 T cell receptor beta chains were all read from a single sample in a study of CD8 T cells in Susac syndrome. Reverse transcription used roughly 0.45 to 1 ug RNA and random hexamers. TCRdb reanalysed the immunoSEQ multiplex PCR reads using MiXCR and keeps one entry per CDR3 protein. The sample yields about 180,000 distinct CDR3 sequences, approximately 96% seen once. Material: CD4+ T cells from PBMCs. These receptors all come from a human donor with multiple sclerosis.

The J gene is TRBJ2-5, the V gene TRBV30; D is undetermined. Trimming pared 0 bases from V and 3 bases from J, leaving 11 bases between. From germline, CDR1 is GTSNPN and CDR2 SVGIG (reference sequence). CDR3 length equals 14 residues. The CDR3 spells CAWSVSQIEETQYF. The DNA of the CDR3 is TGTGCCTGGAGTGTGAGTCAGATAGAAGAGACCCAGTACTTC. Drawing the rest from reference TRBV30 and TRBJ2-5, the complete variable domain is SQTIHQWPATLVQPVGSPLSLECTVEGTSNPNLYWYRQAAGRGLQLLFYSVGIGQISSEVPQNLSASRPQDRQFILSSKKLLLSDSGFYLCAWSVSQIEETQYFGPGTRLLVL.

The chain carries TRBV5-1 and TRBJ2-3; 7 bases line up with TRBD1. CDR3 length: 14 amino acids. Germline assignment: CDR1 SGHRS and CDR2 YFSETQ. V dropped 2 bases and J dropped 3; count of bases not matched to a gene: 3. The CDR3 here is CASSLGQATDTQYF. The CDR3, as DNA: TGCGCCAGCAGCTTAGGACAGGCAACAGATACGCAGTATTTT. Full variable domain (rest looked up from reference TRBV5-1 and TRBJ2-3): KAGVTQTPRYLIKTRGQQVTLSCSPISGHRSVSWYQQTPGQGLQFLFEYFSETQRNKGNFPGRFSGRQFSNSRSEMNVSTLELGDSALYLCASSLGQATDTQYFGPGTRLTVL.

This rearrangement joins TRBV3-1 to TRBJ2-6; D unresolved. Germline V gives CDR1 LGHDT, CDR2 YNNKEL (reference sequence). V gave up 0 bases and J gave up 0 bases, with 12 bases separating them. The CDR3 runs 18 residues. The CDR3, as DNA: TGTGCCAGCAGCCAAGAAGCTGTACTCTCCTCTGGGGCCAACGTCCTGACTTTC. Protein: CASSQEAVLSSGANVLTF.

This chain connects TRBV29-1 to TRBJ1-2, with D hard to call. V was cut by 3 bases and J by 4 bases, with 9 bases left in between. Germline values: CDR1 SQVTM, CDR2 ANQGSEA. The CDR3 contains 12 residues. The CDR3 region is CSVEDHAYGYTF. DNA for the CDR3: TGCAGCGTTGAGGATCACGCCTATGGCTACACCTTC.

The chain is built from TRBV6-5 and TRBJ2-1, with 9 positions matching TRBD2. CDR1 MNHEY and CDR2 SVGAGI come from the germline V gene. CDR3 length: 17 residues. V gave up 2 bases and J gave up 5 bases; unmatched junction bases: 10. The CDR3 region has the DNA TGTGCCAGCAGTTACGGACCTCTAGCGGGGAGGGACAATGAGCAGTTCTTC. It codes for CASSYGPLAGRDNEQFF.

The J gene is TRBJ2-7, the V gene TRBV12-3 or TRBV12-4, with TRBD1 matching over 8 bases. The length of the CDR3 is 13 residues. With 6 bases clipped from V and 7 bases from J, the junction kept 8 bases outside the gene matches. The CDR3 coding sequence is TGTGCCAGCAGCTCTACAGGGGGTAATGAGCAGTACTTC. Translation gives CASSSTGGNEQYF.

The chain combines TRBV30 with TRBJ1-4; 9 nucleotides line up with TRBD1. V was pared by 2 bases and J by 5 bases, with 6 bases of the junction left unmatched. The CDR3 extends over 15 amino acids. Germline V gene sequence: CDR1 GTSNPN, CDR2 SVGIG (reference sequence). CDR3: CAWSFGTGINEKLFF. The CDR3 DNA follows: TGTGCCTGGAGTTTTGGGACAGGGATCAATGAAAAACTGTTTTTT.

The chain recombines TRBV5-6 with TRBJ2-1; possibly TRBD1 for D (6 bases). Trimming cost V 0 bases and J 0 bases, with 10 bases left between them. This CDR3 is built from 16 residues. Germline V gene data show CDR1 as SGHDT and CDR2 as YYEEEE. The CDR3 spells CASSLVQGSSYNEQFF. The CDR3 DNA reads as TGTGCCAGCAGCTTGGTCCAGGGGAGCTCCTACAATGAGCAGTTCTTC.

The chain is built from TRBV30 and TRBJ2-3, with 10 bases fitting TRBD2. CDR3 size: 18 residues. Germline values: CDR1 GTSNPN, CDR2 SVGIG (reference sequence). V lost 0 bases to trimming and J lost 2 bases; unmatched junction nucleotides: 11. In DNA form, the CDR3 reads TGTGCCTGGAGTGTACCTAGCGGGGGCCCTCTTAACACAGATACGCAGTATTTT. It is translated as CAWSVPSGGPLNTDTQYF.

The chain combines TRBV30 with TRBJ1-2, with D unclear. This CDR3 has 12 residues. Germline CDR1 reads GTSNPN; CDR2 reads SVGIG (reference sequence). The V end lost 4 bases, the J end lost 6 bases, and 12 bases lay between the germline ends. The DNA for the CDR3 is TGTGCCTGGACCCGGATGGTGGATGGCTACACCTTC. Its protein product is CAWTRMVDGYTF.

CDR3 DNA: TGTGCCAGCAGCTTACCGAGGGGCTCTGCAGAGACCCAGTACTTC. It yields the protein CASSLPRGSAETQYF. The gene calls are TRBV11-1 and TRBJ2-5; D is tentatively TRBD1 or TRBD2 (5 bases each). Per the germline V gene, CDR1 is SGHAT and CDR2 is FQDESV (reference sequence). V was shortened by 2 bases and J by 4 bases, with 14 bases between the two germline ends. The CDR3 loop spans 15 amino acids. Using reference TRBV11-1 and TRBJ2-5 for the parts outside the CDR3, the full variable domain is EAEVAQSPRYKITEKSQAVAFWCDPISGHATLYWYRQILGQGPELLVQFQDESVVDDSQLPKDRFSAERLKGVDSTLKIQPAELGDSAMYLCASSLPRGSAETQYFGPGTRLLVL.

V gene TRBV6-2 or TRBV6-3 combines with J gene TRBJ2-1, with a tentative D call TRBD1 (6 bases). Germline V CDR1 and CDR2: MNHEY, SVGEGT. V lost 0 bases to trimming and J lost 15 bases, with 12 bases between them. The CDR3 consists of 12 residues. The CDR3 region is CASSYSQGNGFF. CDR3 DNA: TGTGCCAGCAGTTACTCCCAGGGGAATGGGTTCTTC.

V and J are TRBV3-1 and TRBJ1-1, with D hard to call. Per germline, CDR1 LGHDT and CDR2 YNNKEL (reference sequence). The V gene lost 4 bases and the J gene lost 2 bases, with 8 bases spanning the gap. The CDR3 covers 13 residues. This CDR3 reads CASSRKSNTEAFF. The CDR3 nucleotides are TGTGCCAGCAGCCGGAAAAGTAACACTGAAGCTTTCTTT.

This chain uses TRBV4-1 with TRBJ2-1, with TRBD2 matching 8 bases. The CDR3 sequence is 13 residues long. The germline V gene has CDR1 MGHRA and CDR2 YSYEKL. Trimming took 3 bases from V and 9 from J; bases not matched to a gene: 4. The CDR3 DNA follows: TGCGCCAGCAGCCAGGAACTAGCGGTTGAGCAGTTCTTC. Translating gives CASSQELAVEQFF.

This sequence joins TRBV10-3 and TRBJ2-7; 7 bases fit TRBD1. After removal of 2 bases from V and 2 bases from J, the junction contained 9 bases not matched to a gene. Germline V lookup: CDR1 ENHRY, CDR2 SYGVKD. This CDR3 region has 16 residues. The CDR3 DNA is TGTGCCATCAGTGAGGGTGACAGGGTTCGTCCCTACGAGCAGTACTTC. Its protein is CAISEGDRVRPYEQYF.

The gene calls are TRBV6-2 or TRBV6-3 and TRBJ2-5, with 7 bases that match TRBD2. The CDR3 is 15 amino acids. The junction had 11 bases not matched to a gene; V was cut back by 6 bases and J by 4 bases. From germline, CDR1 is MNHEY and CDR2 SVGEGT. The DNA of the CDR3 is TGTGCCAGCAGCTGGGGAGGGGCGTTTGGAGAGACCCAGTACTTC. Amino acids: CASSWGGAFGETQYF.

The genes are TRBV20-1 and TRBJ2-3, with no clear D. Trimming pared 6 bases from V and 5 bases from J, leaving 15 bases between. CDR3 length: 13 residues. CDR1 is DFQATT and CDR2 is SNEGSKA in the germline V gene (reference sequence). The CDR3 nucleotides are TGCAGTGCCTCTTCCGGTTCAGTAGATACGCAGTATTTT. The encoded protein is CSASSGSVDTQYF.

This chain joins TRBV29-1 and TRBJ2-1; 7 bases are a match to TRBD1. In germline, CDR1 is SQVTM, CDR2 ANQGSEA. The CDR3 consists of 13 residues. The V and J ends lost 5 bases and 2 bases, in that order; junction bases with no gene match: 3. CDR3 sequence (DNA): TGCAGCGTTTCGACAGGGACCTACAATGAGCAGTTCTTC. Its translation is CSVSTGTYNEQFF.

This rearrangement joins TRBV5-1 to TRBJ2-1, with TRBD1 identical over 7 bases. Germline values: CDR1 SGHRS, CDR2 YFSETQ. V was pared by 4 bases and J by 0 bases, with 4 bases of the junction left unmatched. The CDR3 is made up of 15 amino acids. CDR3 nucleotide sequence: TGCGCCAGCAGCCCAGGGGGTATCTCCTACAATGAGCAGTTCTTC. Its translation: CASSPGGISYNEQFF.

The V gene is TRBV3-1, the J gene TRBJ1-2; D is unresolved. V shed 5 bases and J shed 7 bases, with 8 bases lying between them. This CDR3 has 11 residues. CDR1 is LGHDT and CDR2 is YNNKEL in the germline V gene (reference sequence). The CDR3 sequence is CASSYRGGYTF. As DNA, the CDR3 is TGTGCCAGCAGCTACAGAGGTGGCTACACCTTC.

This chain joins TRBV20-1 and TRBJ2-1, with D tentatively TRBD2 (5 bases). The CDR3 contains 13 residues. In germline, CDR1 is DFQATT, CDR2 SNEGSKA (reference sequence). V was clipped by 5 bases and J by 8 bases, with 16 bases between them. The CDR3 DNA reads as TGCAGTGCTTGGAGCGGACCTTCGGATGAGCAGTTCTTC. The encoded protein is CSAWSGPSDEQFF.

The rearrangement joins TRBV6-5 to TRBJ2-3, with 9 bases that match TRBD2. Trimming took 5 bases from V and 1 from J; bases not matched to a gene: 7. The CDR3 contains 16 residues. Per germline, CDR1 MNHEY and CDR2 SVGAGI. The CDR3 DNA sequence: TGTGCCAGCAGTACCGTAGCTAGCGGGGGCACAGATACGCAGTATTTT. Protein product: CASSTVASGGTDTQYF.

The chain couples TRBV20-1 to TRBJ1-2, with D possibly being TRBD1 (5 bases). V was clipped by 2 bases and J by 5 bases, with 18 bases between them. Germline values: CDR1 DFQATT, CDR2 SNEGSKA (reference sequence). The CDR3 sequence is 15 residues long. The CDR3 DNA is TGCAGTGCTAGAAGGGCCAACCTCAAGGGGTATGGCTACACCTTC. Amino acids: CSARRANLKGYGYTF.

This sequence joins TRBV6-1 and TRBJ2-7; 10 bases fit TRBD2. Germline V gene data show CDR1 as MNHNS and CDR2 as SASEGT. This CDR3 is built from 14 residues. The ends lost 5 bases at V and 6 bases at J; junction bases unmatched: 7. The CDR3 spells CASSSQRGGVEQYF. The CDR3 nucleotides are TGTGCCAGCAGTTCACAGCGGGGGGGAGTCGAGCAGTACTTC.

This clonotype came up once. The J gene is TRBJ2-7, the V gene TRBV20-1; D ambiguous. The CDR3 length is 12 residues. Germline CDR1 reads DFQATT; CDR2 reads SNEGSKA (reference sequence). Trimming took 3 bases from V and 3 from J, leaving 9 bases between them. The CDR3 DNA reads TGCAGTGCTAGGAGGACGGTCTACGAGCAGTACTTC. It specifies CSARRTVYEQYF.

This clonotype was counted only a few times. This sequence joins TRBV6-5 and TRBJ2-6; perhaps D is TRBD1 or TRBD2 (6 bases each). The V gene lost 2 bases and the J gene lost 3 bases, with 8 bases spanning the gap. CDR1 is MNHEY and CDR2 is SVGAGI in the germline V gene. The CDR3 contains 15 residues. This CDR3 reads CASSYGGLGANVLTF. The CDR3 coding sequence is TGTGCCAGCAGTTACGGGGGGCTTGGGGCCAACGTCCTGACTTTC.

The chain combines TRBV3-1 with TRBJ1-6, with D unclear. Trimming took 5 bases from V and 4 from J, leaving 9 bases between them. The CDR3 runs 14 residues. CDR1 and CDR2 from the germline V gene are LGHDT and YNNKEL (reference sequence). This CDR3 reads CASSLTDYNSPLHF. DNA for the CDR3: TGTGCCAGCAGCTTAACAGATTATAATTCACCCCTCCACTTT.

The J gene is TRBJ1-5, the V gene TRBV12-3 or TRBV12-4; TRBD1 matches 8 bases. The CDR3 covers 16 residues. Losses at the gene ends were 7 bases for V and 6 bases for J; bases not matched to a gene: 14. CDR3 region: CASTSWTGSLSQPQHF. CDR3 nucleotides: TGTGCCAGCACCTCTTGGACAGGGAGTCTTAGTCAGCCCCAGCATTTT.

The chain couples TRBV7-9 to TRBJ1-2; D may be TRBD1 (5 bases). The CDR3 spans 13 residues. With 5 bases removed from V and 1 base from J, the gap between germline ends came to 8 bases. Looked up from germline, CDR1 is SEHNR and CDR2 is FQNEAQ (reference sequence). CDR3 sequence reads: CASSEDSNYGYTF. CDR3 sequence (DNA): TGTGCCAGCAGCGAAGACAGTAACTATGGCTACACCTTC.

J is TRBJ2-5 and V is TRBV7-6; D possibly corresponds to TRBD1 (5 bases). Germline CDR1 and CDR2: SGHVS and FNYEAQ. This CDR3 has 13 amino acids. V lost 2 bases and J lost 7, with 11 bases in between. CDR3 in amino acids: CASSLQGLGTQYF. The CDR3 DNA reads TGTGCCAGCAGCTTACAGGGTCTAGGGACCCAGTACTTC.